Sequencing of this TCR beta chain was carried out in a study of T cells in Graves' hyperthyroidism and ophthalmopathy. This clonotype showed up many times. TCR beta CDR3 regions were amplified from RNA transcripts. The HTBI set primed first-round TCR CDR3 RT-PCR. From the multiplex PCR reads, TCRdb called clonotypes with MiXCR, one entry per CDR3 protein. The data hold hundreds of thousands of distinct CDR3 sequences, with 11% to 15% observed a single time. Unmatched junction bases numbered 9, after V lost 2 bases and J lost 4 bases. Germline CDR1 and CDR2: SGHTA and FQGTGA. The CDR3 contains 17 residues. Investigators excluded patients with uncontrolled infection, other autoimmune disease, pregnancy or lactation.

This sequence joins TRBV7-3 and TRBJ2-5, with 11 bases lining up with TRBD2. This sequence was found in a young woman with Graves' hyperthyroidism. The specimen sequenced was blood. CDR3 loop: CASSLVGGTSGLETQYF. CDR3 in DNA: TGTGCCAGCAGCTTAGTGGGGGGGACTAGCGGCTTAGAGACCCAGTACTTC.